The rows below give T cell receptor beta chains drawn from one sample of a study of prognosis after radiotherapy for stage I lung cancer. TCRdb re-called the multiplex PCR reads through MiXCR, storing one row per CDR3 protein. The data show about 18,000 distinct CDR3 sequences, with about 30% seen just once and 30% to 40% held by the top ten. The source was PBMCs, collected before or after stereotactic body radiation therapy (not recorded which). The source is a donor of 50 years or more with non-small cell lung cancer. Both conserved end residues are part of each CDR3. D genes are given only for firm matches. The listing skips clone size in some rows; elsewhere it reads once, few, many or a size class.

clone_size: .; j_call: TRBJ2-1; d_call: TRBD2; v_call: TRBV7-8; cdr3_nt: TGTGCCAGCGGCTTAGTATGGGGCCAGGGACTAGCGGAATACAATGAGCAGTTCTTC; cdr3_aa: CASGLVWGQGLAEYNEQFF
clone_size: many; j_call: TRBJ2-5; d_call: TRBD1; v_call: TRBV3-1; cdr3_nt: TGTGCCAGCAGCCTAACAGTAGGGACAGCGTTTCAAGAGACCCAGTACTTC; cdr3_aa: CASSLTVGTAFQETQYF
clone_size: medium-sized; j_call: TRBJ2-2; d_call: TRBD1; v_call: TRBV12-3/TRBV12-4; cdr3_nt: TGTGCCAGCAGTTCGGCCGGGACAGGGGTAACCGGGGAGCTGTTTTTT; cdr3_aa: CASSSAGTGVTGELFF
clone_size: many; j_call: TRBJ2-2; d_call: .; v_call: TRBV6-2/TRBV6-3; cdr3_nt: TGTGCCAGCAGTCGGACATACACCGGGGAGCTGTTTTTT; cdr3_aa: CASSRTYTGELFF
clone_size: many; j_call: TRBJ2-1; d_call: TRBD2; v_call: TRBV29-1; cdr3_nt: TGCAGCGTCGCCGCGCTAGCGGGAGACGACAATGAGCAGTTCTTC; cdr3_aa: CSVAALAGDDNEQFF
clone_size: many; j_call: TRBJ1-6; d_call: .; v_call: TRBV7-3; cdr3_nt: TGTGCCAGCAGCTTAGTTAAGGCCCTCCACTTT; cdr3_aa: CASSLVKALHF
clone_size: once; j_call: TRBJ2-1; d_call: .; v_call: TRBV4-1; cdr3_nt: TGCGCCAGCAGAGTGGGGGGTCAGTCCTACAATGAGCAGTTCTTC; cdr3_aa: CASRVGGQSYNEQFF
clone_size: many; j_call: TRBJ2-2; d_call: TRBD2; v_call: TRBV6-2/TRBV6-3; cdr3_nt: TGTGCCAGCAGTTACCAAGGGCGGGGGCGGGAGGGGACCGGGGAGCTGTTTTTT; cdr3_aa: CASSYQGRGREGTGELFF
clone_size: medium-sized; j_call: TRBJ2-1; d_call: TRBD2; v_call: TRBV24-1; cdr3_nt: TGTGCCACCAGTGACCCAAGCGGGATTGGTTACAATGAGCAGTTCTTC; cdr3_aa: CATSDPSGIGYNEQFF
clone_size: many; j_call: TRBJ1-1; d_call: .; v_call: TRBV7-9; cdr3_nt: TGTGCCAGCAGCAACCCGGGGAGAAACACTGAAGCTTTCTTT; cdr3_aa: CASSNPGRNTEAFF
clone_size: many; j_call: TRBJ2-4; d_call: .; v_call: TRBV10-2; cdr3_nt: TGCGCCAGCAGCCCCCTGTGGGAGGCCGAAGCCAAAAACATTCAGTACTTC; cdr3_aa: CASSPLWEAEAKNIQYF
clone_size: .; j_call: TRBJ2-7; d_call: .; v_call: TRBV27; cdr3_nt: TGTGCCGGCTGTGGGGACGGGTCCTACGAGCAGTACTTC; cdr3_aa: CAGCGDGSYEQYF
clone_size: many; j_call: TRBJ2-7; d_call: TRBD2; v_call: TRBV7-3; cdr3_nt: TGTGCCAGCAGCTACTCTAGCGGGAGTACCTACGAGCAGTACTTC; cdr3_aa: CASSYSSGSTYEQYF
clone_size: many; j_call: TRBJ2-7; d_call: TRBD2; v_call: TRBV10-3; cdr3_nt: TGTGCCATCAGTGAGGGGACTAGCGGGACCTACGAGCAGTACTTC; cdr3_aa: CAISEGTSGTYEQYF
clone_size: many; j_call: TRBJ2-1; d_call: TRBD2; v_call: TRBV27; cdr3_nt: TGTGCCAGCAGTTTATCTGCTAGCGGAGCCTACAATGAGCAGTTCTTC; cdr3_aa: CASSLSASGAYNEQFF
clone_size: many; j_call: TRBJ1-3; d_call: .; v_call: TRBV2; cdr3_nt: TGTGCCAGCCGACCCCCCAGGGCTGGAAACACCATATATTTT; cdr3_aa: CASRPPRAGNTIYF
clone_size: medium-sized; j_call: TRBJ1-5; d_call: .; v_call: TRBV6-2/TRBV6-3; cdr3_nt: TGTGCCAGCAGCGACCCGGGCAATCAGCCCCAGCATTTT; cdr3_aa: CASSDPGNQPQHF
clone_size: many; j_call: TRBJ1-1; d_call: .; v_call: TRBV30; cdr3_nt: TGTGCCTGGAATCCGGGACAAGAGAACACTGAAGCTTTCTTT; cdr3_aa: CAWNPGQENTEAFF
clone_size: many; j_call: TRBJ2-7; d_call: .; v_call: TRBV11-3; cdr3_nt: TGTGCCAGCAGCTTAGCAGGCGATAGCTACGAGCAGTACTTC; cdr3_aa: CASSLAGDSYEQYF
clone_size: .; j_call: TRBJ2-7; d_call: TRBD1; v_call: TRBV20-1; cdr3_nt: TGCAGTGCTACCCGGGACAGGGGCTACGTGCAGTACTTC; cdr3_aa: CSATRDRGYVQYF
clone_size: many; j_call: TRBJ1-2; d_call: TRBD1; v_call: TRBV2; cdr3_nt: TGTGCCAGCAGTGACAACAGGGGTGGCTACACCTTC; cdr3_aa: CASSDNRGGYTF
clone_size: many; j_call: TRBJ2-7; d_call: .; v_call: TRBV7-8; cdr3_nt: TGTGCCAGCAGCCCTAGGACAGGGACTATGACCACCTACGAGCAGTACTTC; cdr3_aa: CASSPRTGTMTTYEQYF
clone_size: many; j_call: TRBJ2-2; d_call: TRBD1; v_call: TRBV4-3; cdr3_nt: TGCGCCAGCAGCCAAGATCCCCCAGGGGGCACCGGGGAGCTGTTTTTT; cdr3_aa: CASSQDPPGGTGELFF
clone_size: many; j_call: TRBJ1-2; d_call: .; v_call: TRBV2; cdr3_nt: TGTGCCAGCAGCGACTACGGATCTAACTATGGCTACACCTTC; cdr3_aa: CASSDYGSNYGYTF
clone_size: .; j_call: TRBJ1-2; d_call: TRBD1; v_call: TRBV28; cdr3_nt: TGTGCCAGCAGTTTTAGGGACAGGACTAACTATGGCTACGCCTTC; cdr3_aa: CASSFRDRTNYGYAF